This T cell receptor (beta chain) was captured by sequencing in a study of T cell repertoires in cytomegalovirus infection. About the research overall: Selected CMV epitopes included recently identified HLA-C-restricted ones as well as well-studied HLA-B-restricted ones.

TCRdb re-called the reads with MiXCR, one entry per CDR3 protein. The table includes hundreds of thousands of distinct CDR3 sequences, under 55% detected once. About this clonotype itself: What it recognizes is unknown.

The CDR3 is 16 amino acids. The junction had 8 bases not matched to a gene; V was cut back by 4 bases and J by 0 bases. In germline, CDR1 is DFQATT, CDR2 SNEGSKA (reference sequence). Overall study results and limits: Summed frequency of shared TCR beta families picked out CMV carriers who also had the relevant HLA. In two of eight donors, the top clonotype was HLA-C-restricted CMV-specific.

The sample in question was cultured PBMCs, obtained from culture after CMV antigen stimulation. The receptor was isolated from a human donor in good health (CMV status not recorded). Some clones in this sample may be carry-over from other donors' samples. The chain links TRBV20-1 to TRBJ2-1; 8 bases agree with TRBD2. The CDR3 spells CSATGGGGSSYNEQFF. CDR3 sequence (DNA): TGCAGTGCTACCGGGGGGGGGGGGAGCTCCTACAATGAGCAGTTCTTC.